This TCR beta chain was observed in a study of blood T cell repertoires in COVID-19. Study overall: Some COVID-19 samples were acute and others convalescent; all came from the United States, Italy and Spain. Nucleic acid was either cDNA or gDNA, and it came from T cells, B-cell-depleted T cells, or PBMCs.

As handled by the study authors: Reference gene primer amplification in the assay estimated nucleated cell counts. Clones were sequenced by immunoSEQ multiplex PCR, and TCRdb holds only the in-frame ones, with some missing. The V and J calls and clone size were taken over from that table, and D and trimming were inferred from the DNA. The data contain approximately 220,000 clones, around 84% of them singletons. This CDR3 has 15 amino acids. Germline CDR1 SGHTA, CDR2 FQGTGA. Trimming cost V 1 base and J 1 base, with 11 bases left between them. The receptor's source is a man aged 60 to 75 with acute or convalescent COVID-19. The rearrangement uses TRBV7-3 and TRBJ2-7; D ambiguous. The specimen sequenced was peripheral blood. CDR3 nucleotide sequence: TGTGCCAGCAGCTTAAAAGGCACGGAGTCCTACGAGCAGTACTTC. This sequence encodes CASSLKGTESYEQYF.